The 21 T cell receptor beta chains below all came from one sample that was sequenced in a study of blood T cell repertoires in COVID-19. TCRdb's copy holds only in-frame clones and misses some; the assay was immunoSEQ multiplex PCR. The table lists under 300,000 clones, approximately 86% of them singletons, with around 6% in the top ten. The material sequenced was PBMCs or T cells enriched from blood (not recorded which). These receptors originate from a woman aged 25 to 39 with acute COVID-19.

The chain recombines TRBV28 with TRBJ1-2; 7 bases are a match to TRBD1. V trimming: 8 bases; J trimming: 5 bases; junction bases outside the gene matches: 2. There are 11 residues in the CDR3. The germline CDR1 and CDR2 sequences are MDHEN and SYDVKM. CDR3 in DNA: TGTGCCAGCGGGGGACAGTATGGCTACACCTTC. Amino acid sequence: CASGGQYGYTF.

The chain combines TRBV4-1 with TRBJ1-2, with a tentative D call TRBD1 (5 bases). V was clipped by 4 bases and J by 1 base, with 10 bases between them. The V gene's germline CDR1 is MGHRA and CDR2 YSYEKL. The CDR3 is 14 amino acids. CDR3 coding DNA: TGCGCCAGCAGCCCCCGACAGAGTAACTATGGCTACACCTTC. It yields the protein CASSPRQSNYGYTF.

The rearrangement links TRBV7-2 to TRBJ2-1; no firm D call. CDR3 size: 15 residues. Trimming took off 1 base at V and 5 bases at J, with 12 bases between the two ends. Per germline, CDR1 SGHTA and CDR2 FQGNSA. CDR3 coding DNA: TGTGCCAGCAGCTTAGTGAGACACAGAGACAATGAGCAGTTCTTC. This codes for CASSLVRHRDNEQFF.

This rearrangement joins TRBV5-4 to TRBJ1-1, with D uncertain. Trimming removed 1 base at V and 0 bases at J, with 4 bases between. The CDR3 has 13 residues. From germline, CDR1 is SGHNT and CDR2 YYREEE (reference sequence). The CDR3 bases are TGTGCCAGCAGCTTGCTCCTGAACACTGAAGCTTTCTTT. This codes for CASSLLLNTEAFF.

The chain recombines TRBV5-1 with TRBJ1-4; D remains unclear. CDR1 is SGHRS and CDR2 is YFSETQ in the germline V gene. V lost 5 bases to trimming and J lost 6 bases, with 17 bases between them. This CDR3 has 15 amino acids. CDR3: CASRENPQSHEKLFF. CDR3 DNA: TGCGCCAGCAGAGAAAATCCACAGAGCCATGAAAAACTGTTTTTT.

This chain uses TRBV7-2 with TRBJ2-6; D not resolved. Germline assignment: CDR1 SGHTA and CDR2 FQGNSA. CDR3 length: 16 residues. The V and J ends lost 2 bases and 2 bases respectively, with 10 bases between them. CDR3 DNA: TGTGCCAGCAGCTTAAAAGTATCGGCTGGGGCCAACGTCCTGACTTTC. This codes for CASSLKVSAGANVLTF.

The genes are TRBV19 and TRBJ2-5; D ambiguous. CDR1 LNHDA and CDR2 SQIVND come from the germline V gene (reference sequence). V was pared by 4 bases and J by 3 bases, with 9 bases between. The CDR3 sequence is 13 residues long. Here the CDR3 DNA reads TGTGCCAGTAGTAAAGCTTTGAAAGAGACCCAGTACTTC. It specifies CASSKALKETQYF.

This chain uses TRBV28 with TRBJ1-5, with D possibly matching TRBD1 (5 bases). This CDR3 contains 11 residues. Germline V gives CDR1 MDHEN, CDR2 SYDVKM. Trimming took off 8 bases at V and 7 bases at J, with 9 bases between the two ends. This chain's CDR3 is CASGRDQPQHF. The CDR3 coding sequence is TGTGCCAGCGGGAGGGACCAGCCCCAGCATTTT.

The chain is built from TRBV5-1 and TRBJ2-3, with 10 bases lining up with TRBD2. The germline gives CDR1 SGHRS, CDR2 YFSETQ. V lost 0 bases and J lost 4; bases outside the gene matches: 8. The CDR3 length is 17 residues. The CDR3 DNA sequence: TGCGCCAGCAGCTTGGGTTATAGCGGGGGGAGCCCAGATACGCAGTATTTT. Translating gives CASSLGYSGGSPDTQYF. The entire variable domain, with the rest obtained from reference TRBV5-1 and TRBJ2-3, is as follows: KAGVTQTPRYLIKTRGQQVTLSCSPISGHRSVSWYQQTPGQGLQFLFEYFSETQRNKGNFPGRFSGRQFSNSRSEMNVSTLELGDSALYLCASSLGYSGGSPDTQYFGPGTRLTVL.

Note on this clone: Other DNA sequences from this sample encode an identical CDR3 as well. V and J are TRBV28 and TRBJ2-7; D not resolved. The CDR3 has 13 amino acids. Germline V gene lookup returns CDR1 MDHEN and CDR2 SYDVKM. V was trimmed by 1 base and J by 1 base, leaving 5 bases between them. The CDR3 is CASSLYRSYEQYF. The CDR3, as DNA: TGTGCCAGCAGTTTATACCGGTCCTACGAGCAGTACTTC. Complete variable domain (other parts from reference TRBV28 and TRBJ2-7): DVKVTQSSRYLVKRTGEKVFLECVQDMDHENMFWYRQDPGLGLRLIYFSYDVKMKEKGDIPEGYSVSREKKERFSLILESASTNQTSMYLCASSLYRSYEQYFGPGTRLTVT.

The chain has TRBV7-2 and TRBJ2-7, with D unresolved. Germline V gene sequence: CDR1 SGHTA, CDR2 FQGNSA. This CDR3 region has 15 residues. V dropped 5 bases and J dropped 6 bases, with 20 bases sitting between them. The CDR3: CASSPRVFQATEQYF. CDR3 sequence (DNA): TGTGCCAGCAGCCCCCGGGTTTTTCAAGCGACCGAGCAGTACTTC.

The CDR3 sequence: CASSLTGGRDFGYTF. Here the CDR3 DNA reads TGTGCCAGCAGTCTCACAGGGGGCAGGGATTTTGGCTACACCTTC. The chain uses TRBV28 and TRBJ1-2; 9 positions match TRBD1. The germline V gene encodes CDR1 MDHEN and CDR2 SYDVKM. The CDR3 loop spans 15 amino acids. Losses at the gene ends were 5 bases for V and 7 bases for J; bases not matched to a gene: 11.

V is TRBV12-5 and J is TRBJ2-1, with TRBD2 matching over 13 bases. The germline CDR1 and CDR2 sequences are LGHNT and FRNRAP. This CDR3 is 15 amino acids long. Trimming cost V 4 bases and J 10 bases; bases outside gene matches: 7. The CDR3 reads CASGSGLAGVGEQFF. In DNA, the CDR3 is TGTGCTAGTGGTTCCGGACTAGCGGGAGTCGGGGAGCAGTTCTTC.

The V gene is TRBV4-2, the J gene TRBJ1-1; 9 bases map to TRBD1. Germline V gives CDR1 LGHNA, CDR2 YNFKEQ. Germline trimming cut 1 base from V and 5 bases from J; bases unmatched to any gene: 20. The CDR3 is 20 amino acids. The CDR3 nucleotides read TGTGCCAGCAGCCAAGTCTGGCCGGGGACAGGGTACATAAAACAGACTGAAGCTTTCTTT. Translating gives CASSQVWPGTGYIKQTEAFF.

This clone was seen only once. The chain has TRBV5-1 and TRBJ1-2, with a possible D match to TRBD1 (5 bases). The V and J ends lost 5 bases and 0 bases respectively, with 8 bases between them. CDR3 length: 13 amino acids. Per the germline V gene, CDR1 is SGHRS and CDR2 is YFSETQ. CDR3 sequence: CASRTASNYGYTF. The CDR3 DNA is TGCGCCAGCAGGACAGCCTCTAACTATGGCTACACCTTC.

V gene TRBV28 combines with J gene TRBJ2-1, with 12 bases fitting TRBD1. The CDR3 extends over 18 amino acids. Germline V gene sequence: CDR1 MDHEN, CDR2 SYDVKM. Unmatched junction bases numbered 16, after V lost 7 bases and J lost 6 bases. The CDR3 is CASMASPGQGAKGNEQFF. CDR3 DNA: TGTGCCAGCATGGCTAGCCCGGGACAGGGGGCTAAGGGCAATGAGCAGTTCTTC.

The rearrangement joins TRBV6-5 to TRBJ2-5; 7 positions match TRBD1. V lost 6 bases to trimming and J lost 0 bases; unmatched junction nucleotides: 4. The germline gives CDR1 MNHEY, CDR2 SVGAGI. This CDR3 contains 14 residues. CDR3 DNA sequence: TGTGCCAGCAGCCGCAGGGGGAACCAAGAGACCCAGTACTTC. It yields the protein CASSRRGNQETQYF.

The table lists this clone with a count of one. The chain carries TRBV12-2 and TRBJ1-4; TRBD1 was called by the table and not checked on the DNA. TRBV12-2 is a recognized pseudogene. The CDR3 sequence is 15 residues long. Here the CDR3 DNA reads TGTGCCCTCGAAGAGGGGGCCCGGGACCCGCAAAAACTGTTTTTT. Amino acids: CALEEGARDPQKLFF.

The chain joins TRBV29-1 to TRBJ1-5; 7 bases are a match to TRBD1. This CDR3 region has 13 residues. In germline, CDR1 is SQVTM, CDR2 ANQGSEA. The ends lost 7 bases at V and 5 bases at J; junction bases unmatched: 8. This CDR3 reads CSGAGGKDQPQHF. CDR3 bases: TGCAGCGGGGCAGGGGGGAAGGATCAGCCCCAGCATTTT.

This clone was recorded only once. The gene calls are TRBV3-1 (or the pseudogene TRBV3-2) and TRBJ1-2, with 7 bases that match TRBD1. Trimming cost V 1 base and J 5 bases; bases outside gene matches: 7. The germline V gene encodes CDR1 LGHDT and CDR2 YNNKEL (reference sequence). The CDR3 loop spans 15 amino acids. CDR3 DNA sequence: TGTGCCAGCAGCCAAGTTTCTACAGGGGTGTATGGCTACACCTTC. The encoded protein is CASSQVSTGVYGYTF.

The V gene is TRBV27, the J gene TRBJ2-7; the D gene is possibly TRBD2 (6 bases). The CDR3 loop spans 13 amino acids. From germline, CDR1 is MNHEY and CDR2 SMNVEV (reference sequence). V shed 5 bases and J shed 0 bases, with 8 bases lying between them. Here the CDR3 DNA reads TGTGCCAGCAGTGGGGGGAACTCCTACGAGCAGTACTTC. Amino acids: CASSGGNSYEQYF.